Following are 7 T cell receptor beta chains from one sample sequenced in a study of blood T cell repertoires in COVID-19. The data were produced by immunoSEQ multiplex PCR, yet TCRdb's version contains in-frame clones alone and is incomplete. The sample contains about 160,000 clones, roughly 80% of which appear only once. The material sequenced was peripheral blood. Receptors originate from a woman aged 40 to 50 with COVID-19, enrolled during active disease.

The J gene is TRBJ2-4, the V gene TRBV27; no firm D call. Trimming took off 7 bases at V and 1 base at J, with 14 bases between the two ends. Per the germline V gene, CDR1 is MNHEY and CDR2 is SMNVEV (reference sequence). CDR3 length: 15 residues. CDR3 loop: CASILGLGAKNIQYF. The CDR3 DNA reads as TGTGCCAGCATCCTGGGTCTCGGGGCCAAAAACATTCAGTACTTC.

This chain joins TRBV24-1 and TRBJ2-1; D perhaps matches TRBD1 (5 bases). Germline CDR1 and CDR2: KGHDR and SFDVKD. This CDR3 spans 15 amino acids. V lost 2 bases, J lost 6 bases, and 13 bases lay in between. The CDR3 sequence: CATSDYRTPGNEQFF. The DNA of the CDR3 is TGTGCCACCAGTGATTATCGGACACCGGGCAATGAGCAGTTCTTC.

The rearrangement joins TRBV6-5 to TRBJ2-5, with TRBD1 identical over 7 bases. There are 14 residues in the CDR3. The V and J ends lost 2 bases and 2 bases, in that order; junction bases with no gene match: 2. Germline V gene lookup returns CDR1 MNHEY and CDR2 SVGAGI. CDR3 DNA sequence: TGTGCCAGCAGTTACCTGGGACAGCAAGAGACCCAGTACTTC. Translated, it gives CASSYLGQQETQYF.

The genes are TRBV18 and TRBJ1-1; D might be TRBD1 (5 bases). Trimming shortened V by 3 bases and J by 0 bases, and 8 bases separated the two germline ends. Germline loops: CDR1 KGHSH, CDR2 LQKENI. This CDR3 contains 14 residues. The CDR3 spells CASSPTGMNTEAFF. The CDR3 region has the DNA TGTGCCAGCTCACCCACAGGCATGAACACTGAAGCTTTCTTT.

The rearrangement joins TRBV7-9 to TRBJ1-5; the D gene is possibly TRBD1 (6 bases). The CDR3 consists of 15 residues. Trimming pared 4 bases from V and 6 bases from J, leaving 16 bases between. From germline, CDR1 is SEHNR and CDR2 FQNEAQ (reference sequence). CDR3 DNA sequence: TGTGCCAGCAGCTCCGCACAGGGTAGCGCTCAGCCCCAGCATTTT. Translated: CASSSAQGSAQPQHF. Full variable domain (rest looked up from reference TRBV7-9 and TRBJ1-5): DTGVSQNPRHKITKRGQNVTFRCDPISEHNRLYWYRQTLGQGPEFLTYFQNEAQLEKSRLLSDRFSAERPKGSFSTLEIQRTEQGDSAMYLCASSSAQGSAQPQHFGDGTRLSIL.

This clone has more than one count but fewer than ten. This chain uses TRBV24-1 with TRBJ2-5; 8 bases are a match to TRBD1. Germline CDR1 reads KGHDR; CDR2 reads SFDVKD. The CDR3 covers 15 residues. V lost 4 bases and J lost 4; bases outside the gene matches: 7. In DNA, the CDR3 is TGTGCCACCAGTGACACCAAAACAGGGGGAGAGACCCAGTACTTC. The encoded protein is CATSDTKTGGETQYF.

This clone was observed a few times. The V gene is TRBV5-5, the J gene TRBJ1-5; 7 bases align to TRBD1. The CDR3 loop spans 15 amino acids. V lost 1 base and J lost 2; bases outside the gene matches: 3. Germline lookup yields CDR1 SGHKS and CDR2 YYEKEE (reference sequence). The CDR3 loop is CASSLSGGGNQPQHF. CDR3 bases: TGTGCCAGCAGCTTGTCAGGGGGTGGCAATCAGCCCCAGCATTTT.